This T cell receptor beta chain originates from a study of blood T cell repertoires in COVID-19. CDR1 and CDR2 (germline): SNHLY, FYNNEI. With 5 bases removed from V and 1 base from J, the gap between germline ends came to 23 bases. The CDR3 totals 18 residues. The table came from immunoSEQ multiplex PCR; TCRdb's copy has only in-frame clones and leaves some out. The sample has about 52,000 clones; around 88% are singletons. The specimen sequenced was peripheral blood. This receptor was taken from a woman of 80 years or more with acute or convalescent COVID-19. The chain joins TRBV2 to TRBJ2-5, with D possibly matching TRBD1 (5 bases). CDR3 bases: TGTGCCAGCAGTCTAGGCGTGACAGAACAAATAGGCCAAGAGACCCAGTACTTC. The encoded protein is CASSLGVTEQIGQETQYF.